These T cell receptor beta chains were read from a single sample in a study of human T cells and chemical hapten exposure. One entry per CDR3 protein, called by TCRdb with MiXCR from the RACE reads. The sample gives about 340,000 distinct CDR3 sequences, under 9% of which show up once; less than 10% is in the top ten. The sample was whole blood, taken in connection with sensitization to the hapten diphenylcyclopropenone (DPC). Every receptor here comes from a young woman with alopecia areata. Some clones in this sample may be carry-over from other donors' samples. Each CDR3 is given with its conserved first and last residue. Clone size is stated in some rows and not others, as once, few, many or a class when expanded.

j_call clone_size v_call cdr3_aa
TRBJ1-4 NA TRBV6-5 CASSGSVGAWEKLFF
TRBJ2-5 few TRBV20-1 CSASREGETQYF
TRBJ2-7 NA TRBV6-5 CASSYDIKEQYEQYF
TRBJ1-2 few TRBV5-4 CASGTESMGGYTF
TRBJ2-3 NA TRBV7-2 CASTLAGLTDTQYF
TRBJ1-1 few TRBV13 CASSYAFGNTEAFF
TRBJ2-7 many TRBV27 CASSLVGTGSYEQYF
TRBJ2-6 many TRBV7-2 CASSSRGASSGANVLTF
TRBJ1-4 few TRBV7-9 CASSLVGLRQEKLFF
TRBJ1-2 NA TRBV6-5 CASSYKGYGYTF
TRBJ1-1 few TRBV6-2/TRBV6-3 CASSYHIPTGMNTEAFF
TRBJ1-6 few TRBV12-3/TRBV12-4 CASSSGRGNSPLHF
TRBJ2-7 NA TRBV10-3 CAISGDDTYEQYF
TRBJ2-3 NA TRBV11-3 CASTQDSTDTQYF
TRBJ1-4 NA TRBV3-1 CASSRSGAPRAF